A single sample gave rise to the 15 T cell receptor beta chains below, sequenced in a study of T cell changes during pregnancy in multiple sclerosis. The method was immunoSEQ multiplex PCR; TCRdb's version includes in-frame clones alone and lacks a portion of them. Of about 75,000 clones listed, around 89% are singletons. Material: peripheral blood, obtained in the first trimester of pregnancy. These TCRs come from a female donor in good health, enrolled as a control in a pregnancy study.

The chain uses TRBV7-2 and TRBJ1-1; tentatively, D is TRBD1 (5 bases). CDR1 and CDR2 (germline): SGHTA, FQGNSA. This CDR3 contains 13 residues. V dropped 3 bases and J dropped 8 bases, with 13 bases sitting between them. For the CDR3, the DNA is TGTGCCAGCAGCTTGAGCCGCCAGGGCGAAGCTTTCTTT. Protein: CASSLSRQGEAFF.

The CDR3 DNA follows: TGCAGCGTTTTAATACAGGGTAGCAATCAGCCCCAGCATTTT. Protein: CSVLIQGSNQPQHF. The chain uses TRBV29-1 and TRBJ1-5; tentative D call: TRBD1 (6 bases). CDR3 length: 14 residues. Germline V lookup: CDR1 SQVTM, CDR2 ANQGSEA. V was trimmed by 5 bases and J by 0 bases, leaving 11 bases between them.

This chain connects TRBV28 to TRBJ2-6; weak D call: TRBD1 (6 bases). Trimming stripped 5 bases from V and 4 bases from J, with 12 bases between. Germline V gene data show CDR1 as MDHEN and CDR2 as SYDVKM. This CDR3 is 15 amino acids long. CDR3 sequence: CASSPRGSGANVLTF. CDR3 bases: TGTGCCAGCAGTCCCAGGGGCTCGGGGGCCAACGTCCTGACTTTC.

The sample holds a few counts of this clone. CDR3 sequence: CASSPVMNYGYTF. The DNA of the CDR3 is TGCGCCAGCAGCCCTGTTATGAACTATGGCTACACCTTC. The chain combines TRBV5-1 with TRBJ1-2; no clear D gene. The CDR3 has 13 residues. The germline V gene has CDR1 SGHRS and CDR2 YFSETQ. Trimming cost V 4 bases and J 2 bases, with 9 bases left between them.

The rearrangement joins TRBV7-9 to TRBJ1-6; the D gene is possibly TRBD1 (6 bases). Per germline, CDR1 SEHNR and CDR2 FQNEAQ (reference sequence). This CDR3 has 15 residues. Trimming took 3 bases from V and 7 from J, leaving 13 bases between them. The CDR3 nucleotides read TGTGCCAGCAGCTTCGGGGGGGACATCAATTCACCCCTCCACTTT. This codes for CASSFGGDINSPLHF.

The chain carries TRBV18 and TRBJ1-5; D is undetermined. The CDR3 covers 14 residues. Looked up from germline, CDR1 is KGHSH and CDR2 is LQKENI. Trimming pared 3 bases from V and 4 bases from J, leaving 10 bases between. The CDR3 here is CASSPSQSNQPQHF. The CDR3 DNA reads TGTGCCAGCTCACCTTCACAGTCAAATCAGCCCCAGCATTTT.

The genes are TRBV9 and TRBJ1-5; D is perhaps TRBD1 (6 bases). The CDR3 consists of 15 residues. V was clipped by 0 bases and J by 2 bases, with 9 bases between them. Germline V gene lookup returns CDR1 SGDLS and CDR2 YYNGEE. Here the CDR3 DNA reads TGTGCCAGCAGCGTAGGTCCAGGGGGCAATCAGCCCCAGCATTTT. It codes for CASSVGPGGNQPQHF. Looking up the rest from reference TRBV9 and TRBJ1-5 gives the full variable domain: DSGVTQTPKHLITATGQRVTLRCSPRSGDLSVYWYQQSLDQGLQFLIQYYNGEERAKGNILERFSAQQFPDLHSELNLSSLELGDSALYFCASSVGPGGNQPQHFGDGTRLSIL.

The rearrangement links TRBV18 to TRBJ2-5; TRBD1 matches 8 bases. J was trimmed by 4 bases and V by 6 bases; bases with no gene match: 10. Germline values: CDR1 KGHSH, CDR2 LQKENI. CDR3 size: 15 residues. In nucleotides, the CDR3 is TGTGCCAGCTCGGTCCGACAGGGGCAGGGAGAGACCCAGTACTTC. It codes for CASSVRQGQGETQYF.

The chain has TRBV5-4 and TRBJ2-7; 7 bases agree with TRBD1. The V and J ends lost 3 bases and 2 bases, in that order; junction bases with no gene match: 5. CDR1 and CDR2 (germline): SGHNT, YYREEE (reference sequence). This CDR3 has 14 amino acids. In DNA, the CDR3 is TGTGCCAGCAGCTACGGGGACAGAGCCTACGAGCAGTACTTC. The encoded protein is CASSYGDRAYEQYF.

The chain joins TRBV20-1 to TRBJ1-2; D call uncertain. The ends were cut back, 0 bases at V and 8 bases at J, with 7 bases in the middle. This CDR3 region has 11 residues. Germline V gives CDR1 DFQATT, CDR2 SNEGSKA (reference sequence). The CDR3 region is CSARDWEGYTF. The CDR3, as DNA: TGCAGTGCTAGAGACTGGGAGGGCTACACCTTC.

This clone was seen only once. The rearrangement uses TRBV9 and TRBJ1-2, with 8 bases lining up with TRBD1. With V trimmed by 4 bases and J by 4 bases, 9 bases remained unmatched. This CDR3 contains 15 residues. CDR1 is SGDLS, CDR2 YYNGEE, per germline. The CDR3 DNA reads TGTGCCAGCAGCACCTACGACAGGGGTGGCTATGGCTACACCTTC. Protein sequence: CASSTYDRGGYGYTF.

The J gene is TRBJ2-7, the V gene TRBV9; TRBD2 aligns across 14 bases. Germline V gene lookup returns CDR1 SGDLS and CDR2 YYNGEE. The length of the CDR3 is 17 residues. V gave up 6 bases and J gave up 5 bases; unmatched junction bases: 13. The CDR3 spells CASTPTWRGLAGDEQYF. Here the CDR3 DNA reads TGTGCCAGCACCCCCACCTGGAGGGGACTAGCGGGAGACGAGCAGTACTTC.

V usage is TRBV5-1 and J usage is TRBJ2-3; a possible D gene is TRBD2 (5 bases). V shed 3 bases and J shed 2 bases, with 10 bases lying between them. The germline gives CDR1 SGHRS, CDR2 YFSETQ. The CDR3 is made up of 14 amino acids. CDR3 DNA: TGCGCCAGCAGCTGGCGGGCTAACACAGATACGCAGTATTTT. Translating gives CASSWRANTDTQYF.

The V and J genes are TRBV7-9 and TRBJ2-7; 8 bases match TRBD1. V lost 1 base and J lost 3; bases outside the gene matches: 8. CDR3 size: 16 residues. The germline V gene has CDR1 SEHNR and CDR2 FQNEAQ (reference sequence). The CDR3 protein is CASSLVGGQGHYEQYF. In DNA form, the CDR3 reads TGTGCCAGCAGCTTAGTAGGCGGACAGGGCCACTACGAGCAGTACTTC. Drawing the rest from reference TRBV7-9 and TRBJ2-7, the complete variable domain is DTGVSQNPRHKITKRGQNVTFRCDPISEHNRLYWYRQTLGQGPEFLTYFQNEAQLEKSRLLSDRFSAERPKGSFSTLEIQRTEQGDSAMYLCASSLVGGQGHYEQYFGPGTRLTVT.

The J gene is TRBJ1-2, the V gene TRBV18, with unresolved D. Germline assignment: CDR1 KGHSH and CDR2 LQKENI. The CDR3 length is 12 residues. Trimming shortened V by 6 bases and J by 0 bases, and 5 bases separated the two germline ends. The CDR3: CASSRTNYGYTF. The DNA of the CDR3 is TGTGCCAGCTCGCGCACTAACTATGGCTACACCTTC.